This T cell receptor (beta chain) is drawn from a study of T-cell memory formation after mild COVID-19. Looking at the study overall: TCR clusters largely stayed donor specific.

The CDR3 extends over 18 amino acids. Germline values: CDR1 SGHTS, CDR2 YDEGEE. The V gene end was trimmed by 4 bases and the J gene end by 0 bases; junction bases not matched to a gene: 7. This clonotype showed up just a few times. MiXCR, run by TCRdb on the 5' RACE reads, gives a single entry per CDR3 protein. The sample yields around 260,000 distinct CDR3 sequences, 16% seen once. The material sequenced was PBMCs or a T cell subset sorted from them (not recorded which). The TCR sequence derives from a young man who had mild COVID-19 (a few samples of this study predate the infection). Cell type and time point are not known. The V gene is TRBV5-8, the J gene TRBJ2-1; TRBD2 matches at 13 bases. CDR3 in DNA: TGTGCCAGCAGCACGGGACTAGCGGGGCCTAGCTCCTACAATGAGCAGTTCTTC. It specifies CASSTGLAGPSSYNEQFF. The variable domain in full, with the rest retrieved from reference TRBV5-8 and TRBJ2-1, is EAGVTQSPTHLIKTRGQQATLRCSPISGHTSVYWYQQALGLGLQFLLWYDEGEERNRGNFPPRFSGRQFPNYSSELNVNALELEDSALYLCASSTGLAGPSSYNEQFFGPGTRLTVL.